This TCR beta chain was captured in a study of shared clonotypes between healthy human individuals. Background on the study: CD4 naive and memory got three plates each, CD8 naive two, CD8 memory one.

Assay used: immunoSEQ multiplex PCR; TCRdb lists only in-frame clones, some missing. This sample has some 200,000 clones, with roughly 70% found just once. CD4+ cells yielded CD45RA+ naive and CD45RA-negative memory subsets. This clone appeared a few times. Its specificity is unknown. Study-wide results and limits: Depth was large, yet rarefaction showed that sorted-subset sequencing was incomplete.

V trimming: 3 bases; J trimming: 1 base; junction bases outside the gene matches: 9. The CDR3 spans 17 residues. Per the germline V gene, CDR1 is SGHNT and CDR2 is YYREEE (reference sequence). Input material: memory CD4+ T cells sorted from blood. Subset here: CD45RA-negative fraction. The receptor was derived from a man aged 25-45 years in good health. The chain uses TRBV5-4 and TRBJ2-3; TRBD2 matches 9 bases. The CDR3 spells CASSSPSGKVGTDTQYF. Here the CDR3 DNA reads TGTGCCAGCAGCTCCCCTAGCGGGAAGGTTGGCACAGATACGCAGTATTTT.